Listed below are T cell receptor beta chains from one sample, sequenced in a study of shared clonotypes between healthy human individuals. Sequencing used immunoSEQ multiplex PCR; TCRdb keeps in-frame clones, though not all of them. The sample shows 190,000 or so clones, 90% to 95% of them seen only once. The sequenced sample consisted of naive CD4+ T cells sorted from blood. These receptors originate from a woman aged 25 to 45 in good health. Each CDR3 is given without its conserved first and last residue. Expanded clones are given a class, and other clones once, few, many or no size at all.

v_gene: TRBV11-2; j_gene: TRBJ2-7; abundance: few; CDR3aa: ASSLRSTYEQY
v_gene: TRBV10-3; j_gene: TRBJ2-7; abundance: NA; CDR3aa: AISAGRALAGGGEQY
v_gene: TRBV5-1; j_gene: TRBJ2-7; abundance: NA; CDR3aa: ASSFQLDSEQY
v_gene: TRBV18; j_gene: TRBJ1-1; abundance: NA; CDR3aa: ASSSQGMNTEAF
v_gene: TRBV28; j_gene: TRBJ2-7; abundance: NA; CDR3aa: ASSTLNGEQY
v_gene: TRBV7-2; j_gene: TRBJ1-1; abundance: NA; CDR3aa: ASSLDRNTEAF
v_gene: TRBV29-1; j_gene: TRBJ1-1; abundance: NA; CDR3aa: SVVFPPANTEAF
v_gene: TRBV11-2; j_gene: TRBJ2-2; abundance: NA; CDR3aa: ASTFGTSDTGELF
v_gene: TRBV19; j_gene: TRBJ2-6; abundance: NA; CDR3aa: ASSDFLGSGANVLT
v_gene: TRBV5-1; j_gene: TRBJ2-5; abundance: NA; CDR3aa: ASSLAPELQETQY
v_gene: TRBV19; j_gene: TRBJ2-7; abundance: NA; CDR3aa: ASSMRDRAYEQY
v_gene: TRBV19; j_gene: NA; abundance: NA; CDR3aa: ASRGRGDSYEQY
v_gene: TRBV19; j_gene: TRBJ2-3; abundance: NA; CDR3aa: ASSGDTDTQY
v_gene: TRBV7-9; j_gene: TRBJ2-5; abundance: NA; CDR3aa: ASSPGTTRETQY
v_gene: TRBV6-5; j_gene: TRBJ2-7; abundance: NA; CDR3aa: ASSYDQGASEQY
v_gene: TRBV7-9; j_gene: TRBJ2-1; abundance: few; CDR3aa: AWGAYNEQF
v_gene: TRBV10-1; j_gene: TRBJ2-1; abundance: NA; CDR3aa: ASSRAGDEQF
v_gene: TRBV2; j_gene: TRBJ1-3; abundance: NA; CDR3aa: ASTYRGTGGNTIY
v_gene: TRBV28; j_gene: TRBJ2-7; abundance: NA; CDR3aa: ASSLSLAGLYEQY
v_gene: TRBV28; j_gene: TRBJ2-5; abundance: NA; CDR3aa: ASSLRLAEETQY
v_gene: TRBV19; j_gene: TRBJ2-7; abundance: NA; CDR3aa: ASSIGTEKGQY
v_gene: TRBV28; j_gene: TRBJ2-7; abundance: NA; CDR3aa: ASSPHAGTSSGGSYEQY
v_gene: TRBV7-9; j_gene: TRBJ2-7; abundance: NA; CDR3aa: ASSAIGGFSYEQY
v_gene: TRBV27; j_gene: TRBJ1-1; abundance: once; CDR3aa: ASKGDSRNTEAF
v_gene: TRBV6-6; j_gene: TRBJ1-4; abundance: NA; CDR3aa: ASSYGTGPSNEKLF
v_gene: TRBV19; j_gene: TRBJ1-5; abundance: once; CDR3aa: ASSPRDRGYNQPQH
v_gene: TRBV6-9; j_gene: TRBJ2-5; abundance: NA; CDR3aa: AGARSRRETQY
v_gene: TRBV7-9; j_gene: TRBJ2-7; abundance: NA; CDR3aa: ASSGGTSGSWYEQY
v_gene: TRBV23-1; j_gene: TRBJ1-4; abundance: NA; CDR3aa: ASSQSTLTNEKLF
v_gene: TRBV6-1; j_gene: TRBJ2-7; abundance: NA; CDR3aa: ASSGWVAGGEQY
v_gene: TRBV7-9; j_gene: TRBJ1-6; abundance: once; CDR3aa: ASSFGRDGSPLH
v_gene: TRBV5-5; j_gene: TRBJ1-3; abundance: NA; CDR3aa: ASSLDRSSGNTIY
v_gene: TRBV30; j_gene: TRBJ1-5; abundance: few; CDR3aa: AWSVGRVGNQPQH
v_gene: TRBV28; j_gene: TRBJ1-5; abundance: NA; CDR3aa: ASRPRRRAPGEQPQH
v_gene: TRBV5-8; j_gene: TRBJ2-7; abundance: NA; CDR3aa: ASNPSGWKRPEQY
v_gene: TRBV6-5; j_gene: TRBJ1-5; abundance: NA; CDR3aa: ASSSDRGSNQPQH
v_gene: TRBV27; j_gene: TRBJ1-5; abundance: once; CDR3aa: ASSFFSGGSGGQPQH
v_gene: TRBV25-1; j_gene: TRBJ1-1; abundance: NA; CDR3aa: ASSDWENTEAF
v_gene: TRBV23-1; j_gene: TRBJ1-2; abundance: NA; CDR3aa: ASGIAGRTSYT
v_gene: TRBV11-2; j_gene: TRBJ2-3; abundance: NA; CDR3aa: ASSPREGSDTQY
v_gene: TRBV5-1; j_gene: TRBJ2-3; abundance: NA; CDR3aa: ASSLFSGNVVDTQY
v_gene: TRBV5-4; j_gene: TRBJ2-1; abundance: once; CDR3aa: ASTLSLALAETYNEQF
v_gene: TRBV18; j_gene: NA; abundance: NA; CDR3aa: ASSHPPSEQY
v_gene: TRBV6-5; j_gene: TRBJ2-7; abundance: NA; CDR3aa: ASSPGTGEFQQY
v_gene: TRBV11-3; j_gene: TRBJ2-1; abundance: NA; CDR3aa: ASSLGNHNEQF
v_gene: TRBV18; j_gene: TRBJ1-1; abundance: NA; CDR3aa: ASSPMGQRDTEAF
v_gene: TRBV6-6; j_gene: TRBJ2-7; abundance: NA; CDR3aa: ASRGGQGVHEQY
v_gene: TRBV4-1; j_gene: NA; abundance: NA; CDR3aa: ASSQDWTSGRGEQY
v_gene: TRBV2; j_gene: TRBJ2-1; abundance: NA; CDR3aa: ASSPLAAPDEQF
v_gene: TRBV5-1; j_gene: TRBJ2-5; abundance: once; CDR3aa: ASSVSGRAPETQY
v_gene: TRBV9; j_gene: TRBJ2-1; abundance: NA; CDR3aa: ASSVASGPYNEQF
v_gene: TRBV10-3; j_gene: TRBJ1-1; abundance: NA; CDR3aa: AITDLTDTEAF
v_gene: TRBV7-2; j_gene: TRBJ2-2; abundance: once; CDR3aa: ASSFGGQGTTGELF